The 30 T cell receptor beta chains below come from one sample, sequenced in a study of blood T cell repertoires in COVID-19. The table came from immunoSEQ multiplex PCR; TCRdb's copy has only in-frame clones and leaves some out. The data contain around 210,000 clones, 75% to 85% of them singletons. Sequencing was carried out using peripheral blood. Receptors were obtained from a human donor in a cohort sampled during active COVID-19.

The rearrangement links TRBV12-3 or TRBV12-4 to TRBJ1-6; D ambiguous. Trimming took off 1 base at V and 9 bases at J, with 7 bases between the two ends. This CDR3 contains 13 residues. The CDR3 DNA reads TGTGCCAGCAGTTTAGTGAGAGGTTCACCCCTCCACTTT. This encodes CASSLVRGSPLHF.

This clone is medium-sized (0.01 to 0.1%) in the sample. The genes are TRBV15 and TRBJ1-2, with D unclear. Trimming pared 3 bases from V and 3 bases from J, leaving 14 bases between. Germline V gene sequence: CDR1 LNHNV, CDR2 YYDKDF (reference sequence). The CDR3 runs to 15 residues. CDR3 residues: CATSRETTPHYGYTF. The CDR3 nucleotides read TGTGCCACCAGCAGGGAGACTACCCCTCACTATGGCTACACCTTC.

This chain joins TRBV6-5 and TRBJ2-3; the match to TRBD1 covers 12 bases. The length of the CDR3 is 15 residues. Germline CDR1 and CDR2: MNHEY and SVGAGI. The J segment lost 4 bases and the V segment lost 8 bases, leaving 7 bases of the junction unmatched. CDR3 residues: CASRDRGRGADTQYF. CDR3 nucleotides: TGTGCCAGCCGGGACAGGGGGCGAGGGGCAGATACGCAGTATTTT.

This clone was observed once. The rearrangement joins TRBV19 to TRBJ1-5; 8 nucleotides match TRBD1. The CDR3 consists of 17 residues. Germline V gene sequence: CDR1 LNHDA, CDR2 SQIVND (reference sequence). With 3 bases clipped from V and 4 bases from J, the junction kept 11 bases outside the gene matches. CDR3 region: CASSMGWTGFRNQPQHF. CDR3 DNA sequence: TGTGCCAGTAGTATGGGCTGGACAGGGTTCAGGAATCAGCCCCAGCATTTT.

The V call is TRBV5-5, the J call TRBJ1-4; the match to TRBD1 covers 7 bases. The CDR3 consists of 14 residues. The germline CDR1 and CDR2 sequences are SGHKS and YYEKEE (reference sequence). The junction had 3 bases not matched to a gene; V was cut back by 0 bases and J by 7 bases. The CDR3: CASSLGQGSEKLFF. The CDR3 nucleotides are TGTGCCAGCAGCTTGGGACAGGGTAGTGAAAAACTGTTTTTT.

This chain connects TRBV27 to TRBJ2-2; 8 bases align to TRBD1. The CDR3 contains 15 residues. In germline, CDR1 is MNHEY, CDR2 SMNVEV (reference sequence). The V and J ends lost 4 bases and 1 base, in that order; junction bases with no gene match: 2. Written as DNA, the CDR3 is TGTGCCAGCAGTTGGGGGACAGGGAACACCGGGGAGCTGTTTTTT. Translating gives CASSWGTGNTGELFF.

This chain links TRBV4-1 with TRBJ2-1; 13 positions match TRBD2. Germline CDR1 reads MGHRA; CDR2 reads YSYEKL. CDR3 length: 15 residues. After removal of 6 bases from V and 8 bases from J, the junction contained 7 bases not matched to a gene. CDR3 bases: TGCGCCAGCAGAACCGGACTAGCGGGAGTGTATGAGCAGTTCTTC. It is translated as CASRTGLAGVYEQFF.

The chain uses TRBV2 and TRBJ2-2; 8 nucleotides match TRBD1. Trimming cost V 2 bases and J 5 bases; bases outside gene matches: 7. The germline CDR1 and CDR2 sequences are SNHLY and FYNNEI. This CDR3 contains 16 residues. This CDR3 reads CASSERDRYRTGELFF. CDR3 DNA sequence: TGTGCCAGCAGTGAAAGGGACAGGTATAGGACCGGGGAGCTGTTTTTT.

This rearrangement joins TRBV6-5 to TRBJ1-2; possibly TRBD1 for D (6 bases). The ends were cut back, 2 bases at V and 4 bases at J, with 17 bases in the middle. Germline loops: CDR1 MNHEY, CDR2 SVGAGI. The CDR3 covers 16 residues. The CDR3 DNA sequence: TGTGCCAGCAGTTACACAGGGACGGGGGGTAGCTATGGCTACACCTTC. Translated: CASSYTGTGGSYGYTF.

The chain uses TRBV5-1 and TRBJ1-2, with D perhaps TRBD1 (6 bases). Germline CDR1 reads SGHRS; CDR2 reads YFSETQ. The germline V and J ends were trimmed by 2 bases and 0 bases, with 8 bases remaining between them. This CDR3 comprises 14 residues. CDR3 sequence: CASSFWTANYGYTF. The CDR3 nucleotides are TGCGCCAGCAGCTTCTGGACAGCTAACTATGGCTACACCTTC.

This clone was seen just once. The chain couples TRBV5-4 to TRBJ2-2, with TRBD2 matching over 14 bases. The CDR3 has 17 residues. The J segment lost 7 bases and the V segment lost 1 base, leaving 6 bases of the junction unmatched. Germline V gives CDR1 SGHNT, CDR2 YYREEE (reference sequence). Written as DNA, the CDR3 is TGTGCCAGCAGCTTGAGGACTAGCGGGAGGAGAGGCGGGGAGCTGTTTTTT. The encoded protein is CASSLRTSGRRGGELFF.

V usage is TRBV5-1 and J usage is TRBJ1-3, with D unclear. The CDR3 has 14 residues. V dropped 5 bases and J dropped 0 bases, with 9 bases sitting between them. Germline lookup yields CDR1 SGHRS and CDR2 YFSETQ. CDR3 DNA: TGCGCCAGCAGGCCCCAGATCTCTGGAAACACCATATATTTT. Translating it yields CASRPQISGNTIYF.

This chain links TRBV2 with TRBJ1-5; 9 bases line up with TRBD1. Germline CDR1 reads SNHLY; CDR2 reads FYNNEI. The CDR3 has 14 residues. V lost 5 bases, J lost 6 bases, and 5 bases stayed unmatched. In DNA form, the CDR3 reads TGTGCCAGCAGTAAGGACAGGGGTGTTCAGCCCCAGCATTTT. It encodes CASSKDRGVQPQHF.

This chain uses TRBV23-1 with TRBJ1-5, with 12 bases fitting TRBD1. Being an ORF, TRBV23-1 has a function that is uncertain. With 3 bases clipped from V and 2 bases from J, the junction kept 11 bases outside the gene matches. The CDR3 length is 19 residues. This CDR3 reads CASSHQPGQGADGNQPQHF. The CDR3 DNA reads TGCGCCAGCAGTCACCAACCGGGACAGGGGGCGGATGGCAATCAGCCCCAGCATTTT.

The chain has TRBV2 and TRBJ2-7, with D possibly being TRBD1 (5 bases). The germline CDR1 and CDR2 sequences are SNHLY and FYNNEI. This CDR3 comprises 15 residues. The V gene lost 5 bases and the J gene lost 0 bases, with 14 bases spanning the gap. CDR3: CASSLPGQGSYEQYF. The CDR3 coding sequence is TGTGCCAGCAGTCTCCCCGGGCAGGGCTCCTACGAGCAGTACTTC.

The chain joins TRBV11-3 to TRBJ1-6, with D hard to call. Germline loops: CDR1 SGHNT, CDR2 YENEEA. Trimming took off 5 bases at V and 8 bases at J, with 10 bases between the two ends. This CDR3 has 13 residues. The CDR3 coding sequence is TGTGCCAGCAGCCGGGAGTACGATTCACCCCTCCACTTT. It specifies CASSREYDSPLHF.

This clone was seen a single time. J is TRBJ2-4 and V is TRBV3-1 (or the pseudogene TRBV3-2); the match to TRBD2 covers 15 bases. CDR3 length: 20 amino acids. Germline V gene data show CDR1 as LGHDT and CDR2 as YNNKEL (reference sequence). Unmatched junction bases numbered 10, after V lost 4 bases and J lost 0 bases. The CDR3 DNA follows: TGTGCCAGCAGCCCCGGGACTAGCGGGAGGACCTTAATAGCCAAAAACATTCAGTACTTC. It yields the protein CASSPGTSGRTLIAKNIQYF.

The chain combines TRBV19 with TRBJ1-4; 12 positions match TRBD1. V gave up 5 bases and J gave up 13 bases; unmatched junction bases: 11. CDR3 size: 15 residues. Germline values: CDR1 LNHDA, CDR2 SQIVND (reference sequence). The CDR3 coding sequence is TGTGCCAGTAGTTCAACCGGGACAGGGGGCCGGGGACTGTTTTTT. Its protein product is CASSSTGTGGRGLFF.

The chain uses TRBV5-4 and TRBJ2-7; 11 bases fit TRBD1. The CDR3 spans 15 residues. J was trimmed by 7 bases and V by 0 bases; bases with no gene match: 6. Germline V lookup: CDR1 SGHNT, CDR2 YYREEE (reference sequence). CDR3 sequence: CASSLAGTGGGEQYF. The CDR3 coding sequence is TGTGCCAGCAGCTTGGCCGGGACAGGGGGTGGGGAGCAGTACTTC. Variable domain in full (rest from reference TRBV5-4 and TRBJ2-7): ETGVTQSPTHLIKTRGQQVTLRCSSQSGHNTVSWYQQALGQGPQFIFQYYREEENGRGNFPPRFSGLQFPNYSSELNVNALELDDSALYLCASSLAGTGGGEQYFGPGTRLTVT.

The rearrangement uses TRBV11-2 and TRBJ2-1, with a weak D call TRBD1 (5 bases). The germline V gene encodes CDR1 SGHAT and CDR2 FQNNGV. The CDR3 length is 14 residues. V lost 1 base to trimming and J lost 10 bases, with 14 bases between them. CDR3 protein: CASSLGPIRGEQFF. DNA for the CDR3: TGTGCCAGCAGCTTAGGCCCCATAAGGGGCGAGCAGTTCTTC.

This clone appeared a few times. The chain carries TRBV4-2 and TRBJ2-2, with 10 positions matching TRBD1. After removal of 1 base from V and 6 bases from J, the junction contained 8 bases not matched to a gene. The CDR3 covers 17 residues. CDR1 is LGHNA, CDR2 YNFKEQ, per germline. CDR3 bases: TGTGCCAGCAGCCAAGTTCTCCGGACAGGGGGTCCCGGGGAGCTGTTTTTT. Its translation is CASSQVLRTGGPGELFF.

The CDR3 coding sequence is TGTGCCACCAGGACAGGGAACACCGGGGAGCTGTTTTTT. This gives the protein CATRTGNTGELFF. The chain recombines TRBV24-1 with TRBJ2-2; perhaps TRBD1 as D (6 bases). Germline CDR1 and CDR2: KGHDR and SFDVKD. V lost 7 bases, J lost 1 base, and 6 bases lay in between. The CDR3 contains 13 residues.

The chain recombines TRBV15 with TRBJ2-7; the D is unclear. The V gene lost 1 base and the J gene lost 1 base, with 14 bases spanning the gap. This CDR3 comprises 16 residues. Germline lookup yields CDR1 LNHNV and CDR2 YYDKDF (reference sequence). The DNA of the CDR3 is TGTGCCACCAGCAGAGGATACAACCCGTCGTCCTACGAGCAGTACTTC. As protein: CATSRGYNPSSYEQYF. Full variable domain (rest looked up from reference TRBV15 and TRBJ2-7): DAMVIQNPRYQVTQFGKPVTLSCSQTLNHNVMYWYQQKSSQAPKLLFHYYDKDFNNEADTPDNFQSRRPNTSFCFLDIRSPGLGDTAMYLCATSRGYNPSSYEQYFGPGTRLTVT.

The CDR3, as DNA: TGTGCCAGCATTGGCGGCTTCGCGAACACTGAAGCTTTCTTT. Its translation is CASIGGFANTEAFF. The rearrangement uses TRBV6-5 and TRBJ1-1; unclear D gene. Trimming took off 7 bases at V and 1 base at J, with 13 bases between the two ends. Germline lookup yields CDR1 MNHEY and CDR2 SVGAGI. The CDR3 runs to 14 residues.

This clone was found many times. The rearrangement links TRBV27 to TRBJ2-7; 7 bases align to TRBD1. CDR1 is MNHEY and CDR2 is SMNVEV in the germline V gene (reference sequence). The CDR3 is made up of 14 amino acids. Trimming cost V 4 bases and J 5 bases; bases outside gene matches: 8. This chain's CDR3 is CASSWKGASDEQYF. CDR3 in DNA: TGTGCCAGCAGTTGGAAGGGGGCAAGCGACGAGCAGTACTTC.

V usage is TRBV5-1 and J usage is TRBJ2-3; D unclear. The germline CDR1 and CDR2 sequences are SGHRS and YFSETQ. With 0 bases removed from V and 4 bases from J, the gap between germline ends came to 15 bases. The CDR3 is 16 amino acids. CDR3 loop: CASSLVGRPPADTQYF. The CDR3 DNA is TGCGCCAGCAGCTTGGTAGGCAGGCCCCCCGCAGATACGCAGTATTTT.

As DNA, the CDR3 is TGTGCCAGTAATGGACAGGGGAGGAATGAGCAGTTCTTC. This sequence encodes CASNGQGRNEQFF. This chain joins TRBV19 and TRBJ2-1; TRBD1 agrees at 9 bases. The CDR3 runs to 13 residues. Germline V gene data show CDR1 as LNHDA and CDR2 as SQIVND (reference sequence). The ends lost 7 bases at V and 7 bases at J; junction bases unmatched: 5.

This clone was recorded once. The chain couples TRBV3-1 (or the pseudogene TRBV3-2) to TRBJ2-7; D possibly corresponds to TRBD2 (7 bases). The V end was cut by 3 bases, the J end by 6 bases, with 18 bases between. Germline values: CDR1 LGHDT, CDR2 YNNKEL (reference sequence). The CDR3 sequence is 15 residues long. Here the CDR3 DNA reads TGTGCCAGCAGCCATAGGGGAGGGGGATTTCGCGAGCAGTACTTC. It encodes CASSHRGGGFREQYF.

The chain is built from TRBV7-8 and TRBJ1-4; D call uncertain. The germline V gene has CDR1 SGHVS and CDR2 FQNEAQ. V lost 4 bases and J lost 8, with 14 bases in between. The CDR3 loop spans 14 amino acids. In DNA form, the CDR3 reads TGTGCCAGCAGCTCAGGAGGGCCGGAAGAAAAACTGTTTTTT. It encodes CASSSGGPEEKLFF.

This chain links TRBV11-2 with TRBJ2-1, with 8 positions matching TRBD1. There are 16 residues in the CDR3. Germline V gene lookup returns CDR1 SGHAT and CDR2 FQNNGV. V was pared by 2 bases and J by 4 bases, with 7 bases of the junction left unmatched. Here the CDR3 DNA reads TGTGCCAGCAGCTTAACCGGGACAGGTCGATACAATGAGCAGTTCTTC. It codes for CASSLTGTGRYNEQFF.